This TCR beta chain was identified in a study of cytomegalovirus exposure and HLA in healthy donors. Findings and limits, study-wide: Likely technical artifact: a cluster of highly shared sequence variants. TCR beta V segments were, for the most part, productive about 87% or about 30% of the time in an earlier analysis. Some TCR beta chains (around 160 of them) were listed as cytomegalovirus-associated.

In the PCR, 60 Vbeta and 13 Jbeta primers were used. Produced via immunoSEQ multiplex PCR; TCRdb's table is partial and in-frame only. The sample yields about 300,000 clones, about nine tenths seen once. Germline lookup yields CDR1 SEHNR and CDR2 FQNEAQ (reference sequence). Losses at the gene ends were 2 bases for V and 0 bases for J; bases not matched to a gene: 7. The CDR3 is 18 residues long. This clone appeared once. Its antigen is still unknown. This sequence joins TRBV7-9 and TRBJ2-1; 10 bases fit TRBD2. Sequencing was performed on PBMCs. The receptor comes from a man aged 35-49 years in good health and CMV-seropositive. The DNA of the CDR3 is TGTGCCAGCAGCTTAAACGAGCGGGAGGGAGCCTCCTACAATGAGCAGTTCTTC. Protein sequence: CASSLNEREGASYNEQFF.